One TCR beta chain is described in this entry. Its cognate antigen has yet to be identified. Base qualities were left out, and no much larger clone turns up one base away. Compared with germline, V lacks 6 bases and J lacks 3 bases; bases without a gene match: 4. Including cysteine and phenylalanine, the CDR3 has 13 amino acids. Kept here is only the CDR3 DNA, which spans 39 bases and is read in frame from base 1. CDR1 MDHEN and CDR2 SYDVKM were looked up in the germline V gene. Using the deep immunoSEQ assay, multiplex PCR amplified TCR CDR3 regions from genomic DNA. Extracted genomic DNA from each cell subset was distributed evenly across all wells of several immunoSEQ 96-well plates, and each plate was treated as a replicate. For sorted subsets, approximately 210 ng of genomic DNA, equivalent to 25,000 to 35,000 T cell genomes, went into each replicate PCR. Purified libraries were quantified with a Qubit 3.0 fluorometer, sized on a Bioanalyzer 2100, and re-quantified with the KAPA Library Quantification kit. Each immunoSEQ 96-well plate was sequenced on its own single-read 150-cycle Illumina NextSeq 550 flow cell. Under the source paper's analysis protocol: The immunoSEQ output contained only junctional sequences without quality scores, so filtering could not match that applied to full-length reads. Sequences were annotated with PyIR, a Python wrapper for IgBLAST v1.9, and V/J genes and CDR3 were assigned using IMGT germline references. Reads were filtered out if the reads had weak V/J assignments (E-value above 1e-6), no CDR3, stop codons, out-of-frame junctions, or ambiguous translated residues. V3J clonotypes were defined as sequences sharing an identical inferred V gene, J gene, and CDR3 amino acid sequence. Percentage overlap between repertoires was calculated by dividing the number of shared unique clonotypes by the size of the smaller repertoire. RTK rarefaction, the Chao1 estimator, and Recon v2.1 estimates of unobserved clonotypes were used to assess repertoire richness. Generation probabilities were computed with OLGA for all TCRbeta clonotypes obtained by the gDNA method from several donors. Drawn from immuneACCESS, this table holds only the in-frame rearrangements with V and J called that TCRdb kept. Clones are partly lost; checked studies trace under half to an unresolved V gene and leave the rest unexplained. V and J calls and clone size are as listed in that table; D and trimming were resolved from the DNA. The sample data list millions of clones, and 85% to 95% of these were observed just once. Together, the top ten hold 1.5% to 2% of the sample.

The data were obtained in a study of shared clonotypes between healthy human individuals (TCRdb year 2020). Some background on the complete study: The cohort included three men and a couple of women between 18 and 49 years of age. Per donor, three plates each were used for CD4 naive and CD4 memory, two for CD8 naive, and one for CD8 memory. The study deeply sequenced blood TCR repertoires of about five healthy adults to estimate repertoire size and the extent of clonotype sharing between individuals. To increase sequencing depth and limit assay-specific biases, different laboratories used diverse techniques to prepare libraries and sequence TCR repertoires. Leukapheresis yielded between about 0.94 and 8.9 billion PBMCs per donor.

Here is what the overall study found, with its caveats: Only blood was sampled, and tissue TCR repertoires likely differ from those in blood. The genetic and exposure-history diversity represented was limited by the small number of donors. Pairwise subsampling led to the expectation that sequencing depth would affect the degree of clonotype sharing among donors. Across four donors, approximately 4.6% of naive CD4, over 3% of naive CD8, approximately 2.5% of memory CD4, and approximately 0.4% of memory CD8 clonotypes were shared. Naive subsets generally had larger estimated clonotype richness than memory subsets. Compared with non-shared clonotypes, clonotypes shared by all four sorted-subset donors had higher generation probabilities. Incomplete sequencing was indicated by rarefaction of sorted-subset datasets, despite the large sequencing depth.

CD8 naive samples were obtained by positive selection for CCR7 among CD45RO-negative cells, yielding a CD45RA+CCR7+ population from which TemRA cells were excluded. Donors were healthy HIV-negative adults with no recently reported acute infections or vaccinations. Every donor was a Caucasian adult living in Nashville, Tennessee, USA. Blood was collected by leukapheresis, and PBMCs were isolated by Ficoll-Histopaque density gradient centrifugation and then cryopreserved in liquid nitrogen vapor phase. Purity and quantity of every magnetically sorted T cell population were checked by analytical flow cytometry. Genomic DNA was isolated from every sorted fraction and measured by UV absorbance on a Nanodrop 2000c.

Recombination connected TRBV28 to TRBJ2-7, with 8 bases in between that match TRBD2. The sequenced sample was naive CD8+ T cells from PBMCs. The cell subset or site label corresponds to: CD45RA+CCR7+. The sequence was obtained from a man aged 18 to 29 in good health. Some clones in this sample may be carry-over from other donors' samples. The nucleotide sequence reads as follows: TGTGCCAGCAGGTCACTAGCGGACTACGAGCAGTACTTC. The resulting protein is CASRSLADYEQYF.